This T cell receptor (beta chain) was obtained from a study of blood T cells in healthy people across ages. Deletions cut 2 bases from V and 13 bases from J, with 16 bases between. The germline V gene encodes CDR1 SGHDT and CDR2 YYEEEE. This CDR3 spans 13 amino acids. Donors ranged from roughly 6 to 90 years old and were healthy Caucasians in Russia. Isolation recovered at least 6 million PBMCs from every sample. A second PCR, run for roughly 7 to 11 cycles, used a sample-barcoded 5' primer plus a J-beta primer mix. One entry per CDR3 protein results from TCRdb running MiXCR on the 5' RACE reads. The table has about 1,500,000 distinct CDR3 sequences, around 42% seen once. This clonotype appeared a few times. The antigen is undetermined. Study-level results: Diversity of TCR beta per million T cells declined in a roughly linear way with age. Naive T cell percentage showed a strong correlation with the diversity of TCR beta.

The V and J genes are TRBV5-6 and TRBJ2-1; D is possibly TRBD2 (5 bases). This TCR derives from a woman under 30 in good health. The sequencing input was blood. CDR3 amino acids: CASSLGGEGGQFF. CDR3 nucleotide sequence: TGTGCCAGCAGCTTAGGCGGCGAGGGCGGACAGTTCTTC.